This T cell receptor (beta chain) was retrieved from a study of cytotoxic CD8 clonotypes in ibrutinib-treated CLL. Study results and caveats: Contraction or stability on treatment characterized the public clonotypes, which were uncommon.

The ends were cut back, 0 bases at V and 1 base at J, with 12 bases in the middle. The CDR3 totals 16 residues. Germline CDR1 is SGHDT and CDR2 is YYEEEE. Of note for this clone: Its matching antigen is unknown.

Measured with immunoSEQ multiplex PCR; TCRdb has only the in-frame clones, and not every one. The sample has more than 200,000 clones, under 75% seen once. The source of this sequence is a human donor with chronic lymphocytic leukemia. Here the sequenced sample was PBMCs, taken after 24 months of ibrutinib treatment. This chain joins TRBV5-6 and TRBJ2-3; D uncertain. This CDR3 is CASSLGVKRGTDTQYF. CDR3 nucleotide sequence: TGTGCCAGCAGCTTGGGTGTGAAGAGAGGCACAGATACGCAGTATTTT.